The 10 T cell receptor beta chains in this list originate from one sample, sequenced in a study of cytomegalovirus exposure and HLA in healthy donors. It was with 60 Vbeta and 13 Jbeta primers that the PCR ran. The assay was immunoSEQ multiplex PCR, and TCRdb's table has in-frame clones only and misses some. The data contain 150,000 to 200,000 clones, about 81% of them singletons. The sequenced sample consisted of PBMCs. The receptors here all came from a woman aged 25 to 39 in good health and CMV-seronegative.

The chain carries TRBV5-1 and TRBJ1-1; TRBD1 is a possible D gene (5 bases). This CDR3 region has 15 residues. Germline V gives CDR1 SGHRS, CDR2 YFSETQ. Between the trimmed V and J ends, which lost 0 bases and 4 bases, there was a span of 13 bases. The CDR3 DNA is TGCGCCAGCAGCTTGGGGGGGGTATCAAGCACTGAAGCTTTCTTT. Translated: CASSLGGVSSTEAFF.

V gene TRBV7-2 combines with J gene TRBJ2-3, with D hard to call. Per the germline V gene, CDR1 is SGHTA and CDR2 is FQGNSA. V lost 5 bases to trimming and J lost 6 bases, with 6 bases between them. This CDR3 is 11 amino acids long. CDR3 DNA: TGTGCCAGCAGCCTCGCGGATACGCAGTATTTT. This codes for CASSLADTQYF.

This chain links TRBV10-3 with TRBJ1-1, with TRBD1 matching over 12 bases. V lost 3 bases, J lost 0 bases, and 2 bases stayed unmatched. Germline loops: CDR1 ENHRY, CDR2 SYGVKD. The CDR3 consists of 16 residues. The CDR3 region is CAISDGTGGLNTEAFF. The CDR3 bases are TGTGCCATCAGTGATGGGACAGGGGGCCTGAACACTGAAGCTTTCTTT.

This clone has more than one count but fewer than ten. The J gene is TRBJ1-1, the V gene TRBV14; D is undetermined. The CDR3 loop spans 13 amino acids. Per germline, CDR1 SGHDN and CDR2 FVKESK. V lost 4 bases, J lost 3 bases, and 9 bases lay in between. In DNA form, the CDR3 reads TGTGCCAGCAGCCCCGTTCAGTACACTGAAGCTTTCTTT. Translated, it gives CASSPVQYTEAFF. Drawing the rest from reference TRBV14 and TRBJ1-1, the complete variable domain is EAGVTQFPSHSVIEKGQTVTLRCDPISGHDNLYWYRRVMGKEIKFLLHFVKESKQDESGMPNNRFLAERTGGTYSTLKVQPAELEDSGVYFCASSPVQYTEAFFGQGTRLTVV.

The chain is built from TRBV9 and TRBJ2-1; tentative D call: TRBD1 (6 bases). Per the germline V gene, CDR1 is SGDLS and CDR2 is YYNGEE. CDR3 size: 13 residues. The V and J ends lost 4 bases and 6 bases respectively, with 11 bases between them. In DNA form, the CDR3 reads TGTGCCAGCAGCTTTCTACAGGGCAATGAGCAGTTCTTC. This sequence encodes CASSFLQGNEQFF.

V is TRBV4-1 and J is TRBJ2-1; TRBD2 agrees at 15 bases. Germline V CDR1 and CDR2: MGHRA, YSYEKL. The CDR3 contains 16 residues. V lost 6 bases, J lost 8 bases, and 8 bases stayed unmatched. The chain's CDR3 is CASSLRTSGRAHEQFF. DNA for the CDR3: TGCGCCAGCAGTCTACGGACTAGCGGGAGGGCCCATGAGCAGTTCTTC.

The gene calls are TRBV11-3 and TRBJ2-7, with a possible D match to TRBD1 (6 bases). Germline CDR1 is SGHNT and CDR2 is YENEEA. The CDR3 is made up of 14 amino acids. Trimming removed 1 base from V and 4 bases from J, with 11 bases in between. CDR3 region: CASSLGPTGYEQYF. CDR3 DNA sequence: TGTGCCAGCAGCTTAGGCCCTACAGGGTACGAGCAGTACTTC.

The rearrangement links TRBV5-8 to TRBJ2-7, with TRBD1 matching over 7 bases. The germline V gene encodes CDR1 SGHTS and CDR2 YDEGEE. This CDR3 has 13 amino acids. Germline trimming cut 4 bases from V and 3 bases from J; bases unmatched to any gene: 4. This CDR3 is CASSPTGFYEQYF. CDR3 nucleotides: TGTGCCAGCAGCCCGACAGGGTTCTACGAGCAGTACTTC.

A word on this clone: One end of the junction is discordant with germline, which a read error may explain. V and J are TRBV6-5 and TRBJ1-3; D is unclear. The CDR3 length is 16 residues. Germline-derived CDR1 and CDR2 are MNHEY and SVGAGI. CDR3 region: CASSYSGSETGNAIYF. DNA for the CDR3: TGTGCCAGCAGTTACTCAGGGAGTGAGACTGGAAACGCCATATATTTT.

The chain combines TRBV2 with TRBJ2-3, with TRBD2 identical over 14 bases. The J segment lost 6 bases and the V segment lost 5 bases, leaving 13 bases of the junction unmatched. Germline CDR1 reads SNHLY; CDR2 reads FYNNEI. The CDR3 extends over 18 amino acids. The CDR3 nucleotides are TGTGCCAGCAGTTTTTCTCCCGGGACTAGCGGGAGAAGTGATACGCAGTATTTT. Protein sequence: CASSFSPGTSGRSDTQYF. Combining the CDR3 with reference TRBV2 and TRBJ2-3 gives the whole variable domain EPEVTQTPSHQVTQMGQEVILRCVPISNHLYFYWYRQILGQKVEFLVSFYNNEISEKSEIFDDQFSVERPDGSNFTLKIRSTKLEDSAMYFCASSFSPGTSGRSDTQYFGPGTRLTVL.